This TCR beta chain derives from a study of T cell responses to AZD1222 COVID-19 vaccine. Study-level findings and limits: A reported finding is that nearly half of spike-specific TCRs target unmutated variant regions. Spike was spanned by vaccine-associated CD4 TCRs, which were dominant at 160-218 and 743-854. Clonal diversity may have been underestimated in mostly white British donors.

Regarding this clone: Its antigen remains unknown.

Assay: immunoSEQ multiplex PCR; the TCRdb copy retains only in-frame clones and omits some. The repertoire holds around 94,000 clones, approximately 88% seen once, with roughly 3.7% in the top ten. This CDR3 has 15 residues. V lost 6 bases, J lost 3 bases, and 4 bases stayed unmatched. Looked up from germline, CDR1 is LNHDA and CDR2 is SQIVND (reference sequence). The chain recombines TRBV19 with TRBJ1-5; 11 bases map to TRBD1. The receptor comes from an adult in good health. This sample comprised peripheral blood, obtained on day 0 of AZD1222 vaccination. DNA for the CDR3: TGTGCCAGTAGGGGACAGGGGGGAAACAATCAGCCCCAGCATTTT. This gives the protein CASRGQGGNNQPQHF.